One and the same sample provided the 21 T cell receptor beta chains below, sequenced in a study of blood T cell repertoires in COVID-19. TCRdb's table, derived via immunoSEQ multiplex PCR, lists solely in-frame clones and lacks some. Altogether about 160,000 clones are present, around nine tenths being singletons, with the ten largest covering around 10%. Sequencing input: peripheral blood. Receptors were obtained from a woman between 70 and 85 years old with COVID-19, enrolled during active disease.

This clone has more than one count but fewer than ten. The chain carries TRBV28 and TRBJ2-5; 9 nucleotides agree with TRBD1. Germline values: CDR1 MDHEN, CDR2 SYDVKM. The length of the CDR3 is 16 residues. Losses at the gene ends were 5 bases for V and 0 bases for J; bases not matched to a gene: 7. CDR3 sequence (DNA): TGTGCCAGCAGTGGAGCCGGGACAGGGCACCAAGAGACCCAGTACTTC. As protein: CASSGAGTGHQETQYF.

This sequence joins TRBV19 and TRBJ1-5; the D is unclear. Germline V gives CDR1 LNHDA, CDR2 SQIVND (reference sequence). CDR3 length: 12 residues. V dropped 6 bases and J dropped 1 base, with 4 bases sitting between them. In nucleotides, the CDR3 is TGTGCCAGTAGACAGAGCAATCAGCCCCAGCATTTT. This translates into CASRQSNQPQHF.

This clone occurred once. The genes are TRBV18 and TRBJ1-1; the match to TRBD1 covers 9 bases. The germline gives CDR1 KGHSH, CDR2 LQKENI. J gave up 4 bases and V 3 bases, and 9 bases lay outside the gene matches. The CDR3 extends over 16 amino acids. CDR3 region: CASSPLPGTGSTEAFF. The CDR3 DNA sequence: TGTGCCAGCTCACCTTTGCCGGGGACAGGGAGCACTGAAGCTTTCTTT.

The genes are TRBV7-2 and TRBJ1-6; TRBD1 agrees at 7 bases. V lost 5 bases, J lost 4 bases, and 5 bases stayed unmatched. CDR3 length equals 15 residues. CDR1 is SGHTA and CDR2 is FQGNSA in the germline V gene. In nucleotides, the CDR3 is TGTGCCAGCAGCCGGGACAGTCAGTATAATTCACCCCTCCACTTT. Translating it yields CASSRDSQYNSPLHF. The complete variable domain, with remaining parts taken from reference TRBV7-2 and TRBJ1-6, reads GAGVSQSPSNKVTEKGKDVELRCDPISGHTALYWYRQSLGQGLEFLIYFQGNSAPDKSGLPSDRFSAERTGGSVSTLTIQRTQQEDSAVYLCASSRDSQYNSPLHFGNGTRLTVT.

The CDR3 DNA is TGTGCCAGCATTTCCGAGACGGGGGGTTCCGAAGCTTTCTTT. Protein sequence: CASISETGGSEAFF. The V gene is TRBV6-5, the J gene TRBJ1-1; possibly TRBD1 for D (5 bases). V was cut by 7 bases and J by 8 bases, with 20 bases left in between. The CDR3 totals 14 residues. Germline V lookup: CDR1 MNHEY, CDR2 SVGAGI.

With regard to this clone: This CDR3 is also generated by other DNA sequences in the sample. J is TRBJ1-4 and V is TRBV7-9; 8 bases align to TRBD1. The CDR3 covers 14 residues. Germline CDR1 is SEHNR and CDR2 is FQNEAQ (reference sequence). V lost 4 bases to trimming and J lost 8 bases; unmatched junction nucleotides: 6. Here the CDR3 reads CASSSGQGREKLFF. Here the CDR3 DNA reads TGTGCCAGCAGCTCCGGACAGGGCCGGGAAAAACTGTTTTTT.

This chain connects TRBV2 to TRBJ1-1; a weak D match, TRBD1 (5 bases). The germline V gene encodes CDR1 SNHLY and CDR2 FYNNEI. This CDR3 contains 17 residues. With 3 bases removed from V and 6 bases from J, the gap between germline ends came to 23 bases. Here the CDR3 DNA reads TGTGCCAGCAGTGACCCTATTATCGGGCAGGGTGAGGCTGAAGCTTTCTTT. Its protein is CASSDPIIGQGEAEAFF.

The chain joins TRBV6-1 to TRBJ1-6; D unresolved. This CDR3 contains 14 residues. With 3 bases removed from V and 15 bases from J, the gap between germline ends came to 18 bases. Germline assignment: CDR1 MNHNS and CDR2 SASEGT. The CDR3 loop is CASSEVGRTQRLHF. The CDR3 DNA sequence: TGTGCCAGCAGTGAGGTCGGGAGAACCCAGCGCCTCCACTTT.

J is TRBJ2-2 and V is TRBV5-6; no clear D. The germline gives CDR1 SGHDT, CDR2 YYEEEE. V lost 6 bases to trimming and J lost 0 bases, with 12 bases between them. The CDR3 runs to 15 residues. CDR3 residues: CASTPLSPNTGELFF. The DNA for the CDR3 is TGTGCCAGCACCCCCTTGAGTCCGAACACCGGGGAGCTGTTTTTT.

J is TRBJ2-1 and V is TRBV15, with D perhaps matching TRBD1 (6 bases). Trimming took 6 bases from V and 5 from J, leaving 17 bases between them. The length of the CDR3 is 15 residues. Germline V gene sequence: CDR1 LNHNV, CDR2 YYDKDF (reference sequence). The CDR3 sequence: CATRDQGQGHNEQFF. The CDR3, as DNA: TGTGCCACCAGAGACCAGGGCCAGGGGCACAATGAGCAGTTCTTC.

This clone was counted between two and nine times. CDR3 region: CASSQHRDRGRNTEAFF. The CDR3 DNA is TGTGCCAGCAGCCAACACCGGGACAGGGGAAGGAACACTGAAGCTTTCTTT. The chain couples TRBV7-2 to TRBJ1-1; TRBD1 matches 10 bases. Germline V lookup: CDR1 SGHTA, CDR2 FQGNSA. Germline trimming cut 5 bases from V and 1 base from J; bases unmatched to any gene: 10. The CDR3 covers 17 residues.

This clone was detected once. J is TRBJ1-1 and V is TRBV10-3, with D possibly TRBD1 on 5 matching bases. Germline CDR1 ENHRY, CDR2 SYGVKD. V lost 7 bases and J 4 bases, leaving 16 bases between the germline ends. This CDR3 comprises 14 residues. The CDR3 DNA is TGTGCCATCACTCTCGCTCGGGGGAGCACTGAAGCTTTCTTT. This translates into CAITLARGSTEAFF.

In this sample, this clone turned up once. This chain uses TRBV28 with TRBJ1-5; TRBD1 might be the D (6 bases). Germline loops: CDR1 MDHEN, CDR2 SYDVKM. CDR3 length: 15 residues. V was pared by 5 bases and J by 4 bases, with 15 bases between. The CDR3 protein is CASSRTRTDNQPQHF. CDR3 nucleotides: TGTGCCAGCAGTCGAACTAGGACAGATAATCAGCCCCAGCATTTT.

The chain couples TRBV18 to TRBJ2-7, with 11 bases identical to TRBD1. CDR1 and CDR2 (germline): KGHSH, LQKENI. V shed 1 base and J 4 bases; nucleotides not matched to a gene: 6. The CDR3 runs 16 residues. The CDR3 bases are TGTGCCAGCTCACCACGGGACAGGGGGTTCGGGTACGAGCAGTACTTC. This gives the protein CASSPRDRGFGYEQYF.

This chain connects TRBV15 to TRBJ2-3; D gene ambiguous. CDR3 length: 17 residues. Trimming stripped 1 base from V and 2 bases from J, with 16 bases between. Germline V gene lookup returns CDR1 LNHNV and CDR2 YYDKDF (reference sequence). CDR3 sequence (DNA): TGTGCCACCAGCAGAGCCCCACCTTCCCCAGTCACAGATACGCAGTATTTT. Protein product: CATSRAPPSPVTDTQYF.

CDR3 sequence (DNA): TGTGCCAGCACCCCGGGGGGAGGTGGGAGAGCTTTCTTT. Translating it yields CASTPGGGGRAFF. The chain employs TRBV7-8 and TRBJ1-1; a possible D gene is TRBD1 (5 bases). This CDR3 region has 13 residues. Germline CDR1 and CDR2: SGHVS and FQNEAQ. Trimming removed 7 bases from V and 10 bases from J, with 19 bases in between. The complete variable domain, with remaining parts taken from reference TRBV7-8 and TRBJ1-1, reads GAGVSQSPRYKVAKRGQDVALRCDPISGHVSLFWYQQALGQGPEFLTYFQNEAQLDKSGLPSDRFFAERPEGSVSTLKIQRTQQEDSAVYLCASTPGGGGRAFFGQGTRLTVV.

The J gene is TRBJ1-6, the V gene TRBV7-8, with D possibly matching TRBD1 (6 bases). V lost 6 bases to trimming and J lost 8 bases, with 20 bases between them. In germline, CDR1 is SGHVS, CDR2 FQNEAQ. The CDR3 has 16 residues. CDR3 in amino acids: CASRPTRQELYSPLHF. CDR3 bases: TGTGCCAGCAGACCGACTCGACAGGAGTTATATTCACCCCTCCACTTT.

The chain employs TRBV28 and TRBJ1-1; 10 bases are a match to TRBD1. CDR1 MDHEN and CDR2 SYDVKM come from the germline V gene. The CDR3 covers 14 residues. Trimming removed 5 bases from V and 7 bases from J; junction bases left unmatched: 7. The CDR3 protein is CASSRQGAHDEAFF. The CDR3 DNA is TGTGCCAGCAGTCGACAGGGGGCTCACGATGAAGCTTTCTTT.

A single count supports this clone. The rearrangement uses TRBV19 and TRBJ2-3; tentatively, D is TRBD2 (6 bases). The CDR3 is 13 amino acids. Germline lookup yields CDR1 LNHDA and CDR2 SQIVND (reference sequence). Trimming stripped 10 bases from V and 10 bases from J, with 21 bases between. The CDR3 DNA reads TGTGCCACTACCGGGACTTCCCCCCGGTCGCAGTATTTT. Its protein is CATTGTSPRSQYF.

The rearrangement uses TRBV24-1 and TRBJ2-7, with TRBD1 matching 10 bases. The germline V gene encodes CDR1 KGHDR and CDR2 SFDVKD. V was clipped by 3 bases and J by 4 bases; unmatched bases: 5. The CDR3 contains 15 residues. The CDR3 here is CATSDRDRGRYEQYF. CDR3 DNA sequence: TGTGCCACCAGTGATCGGGACAGGGGACGATACGAGCAGTACTTC.

This chain uses TRBV3-1 (or the pseudogene TRBV3-2) with TRBJ2-7, with TRBD1 matching over 9 bases. CDR1 is LGHDT, CDR2 YNNKEL, per germline (reference sequence). The CDR3 is 15 amino acids. The J segment lost 2 bases and the V segment lost 4 bases, leaving 6 bases of the junction unmatched. CDR3 region: CASSLRDRATYEQYF. The CDR3 bases are TGTGCCAGCAGCCTCCGGGACAGGGCCACCTACGAGCAGTACTTC.